The next 29 T cell receptor beta chains were all read from a single sample in a study of technical replicates of blood from a handful of donors. Only in-frame clones appear in the TCRdb table, and some are missing; sequencing was by immunoSEQ multiplex PCR. The sample consists of approximately 76,000 clones, 95% to 98% of them appearing once. Sequenced material: T cells isolated from PBMCs. The source is a human donor in good health.

The table lists this clone with a few counts. This chain links TRBV25-1 with TRBJ2-1; 9 nucleotides agree with TRBD2. V lost 2 bases, J lost 8 bases, and 7 bases stayed unmatched. Germline V lookup: CDR1 MGHDK, CDR2 SYGVNS. This CDR3 has 15 residues. For the CDR3, the DNA is TGTGCCAGCAGTGAAGGAGGTAGCGGGGGATATGAGCAGTTCTTC. This sequence encodes CASSEGGSGGYEQFF.

In its sample, this clone was seen a few times. V gene TRBV4-1 combines with J gene TRBJ1-1; D unresolved. CDR3 length: 17 amino acids. V lost 4 bases and J 1 base, leaving 19 bases between the germline ends. Per the germline V gene, CDR1 is MGHRA and CDR2 is YSYEKL. The CDR3 protein is CASSRGWAPRENTEAFF. The CDR3 nucleotides are TGCGCCAGCAGCCGAGGGTGGGCACCAAGAGAGAACACTGAAGCTTTCTTT.

The chain recombines TRBV5-1 with TRBJ1-2; 7 nucleotides line up with TRBD1. V gave up 4 bases and J gave up 3 bases; unmatched junction bases: 6. Germline CDR1 and CDR2: SGHRS and YFSETQ. This CDR3 contains 14 residues. The CDR3 DNA sequence: TGCGCCAGCAGCGTCGGACAGGCGGACTATGGCTACACCTTC. It is translated as CASSVGQADYGYTF.

The chain has TRBV2 and TRBJ2-3; D perhaps matches TRBD2 (5 bases). V was cut by 4 bases and J by 1 base, with 24 bases left in between. CDR1 is SNHLY, CDR2 FYNNEI, per germline. This CDR3 contains 19 residues. The DNA of the CDR3 is TGTGCCAGCAGTGTCTTGACTTGGGGATCCGCCGGGGGCACAGATACGCAGTATTTT. It encodes CASSVLTWGSAGGTDTQYF.

A remark on this clone: Its ends do not fully match the called genes, so a read error is possible. This chain uses TRBV11-2 with TRBJ2-3; TRBD2 might be the D (5 bases). CDR1 is SGHAT and CDR2 is FQNNGV in the germline V gene. CDR3 length equals 12 residues. CDR3 in amino acids: CASSSSYDPAHF. The CDR3 DNA sequence: TGTGCCAGCAGCTCTAGCTACGACCCAGCGCACTTT.

This clone has only one observation. This chain joins TRBV15 and TRBJ2-5; 7 bases are a match to TRBD1. This CDR3 comprises 13 residues. The germline V gene encodes CDR1 LNHNV and CDR2 YYDKDF (reference sequence). Trimming took 9 bases from V and 5 from J; bases not matched to a gene: 9. Here the CDR3 reads CATKKQGMETQYF. In nucleotides, the CDR3 is TGTGCCACGAAAAAACAGGGGATGGAGACCCAGTACTTC.

The chain joins TRBV9 to TRBJ2-1; TRBD2 aligns across 7 bases. Germline V gene data show CDR1 as SGDLS and CDR2 as YYNGEE. Germline trimming cut 4 bases from V and 2 bases from J; bases unmatched to any gene: 9. The CDR3 extends over 16 amino acids. In nucleotides, the CDR3 is TGTGCCAGCAGCTCAGAGCGGGGCCTCCCCTACAATGAGCAGTTCTTC. Amino acid sequence: CASSSERGLPYNEQFF.

The chain is built from TRBV4-1 and TRBJ2-5; D is unresolved. The V end lost 3 bases, the J end lost 3 bases, and 14 bases lay between the germline ends. Looked up from germline, CDR1 is MGHRA and CDR2 is YSYEKL. This CDR3 has 15 amino acids. DNA for the CDR3: TGCGCCAGCAGCCAGGGCGTAATACAAGAAGAGACCCAGTACTTC. It codes for CASSQGVIQEETQYF.

The chain joins TRBV7-9 to TRBJ2-3; 9 positions match TRBD1. Germline V gives CDR1 SEHNR, CDR2 FQNEAQ (reference sequence). This CDR3 contains 15 residues. J lost 4 bases, V lost 8 bases, and 10 bases had no gene match. CDR3 DNA sequence: TGTGCCAGCTCAAGCCGGGACAGGGTTCCAGATACGCAGTATTTT. Residues: CASSSRDRVPDTQYF.

The sample holds one count of this clone. The chain recombines TRBV5-6 with TRBJ1-2; TRBD1 matches 8 bases. The germline V gene encodes CDR1 SGHDT and CDR2 YYEEEE. CDR3 length: 16 residues. The V and J ends lost 6 bases and 4 bases, in that order; junction bases with no gene match: 14. CDR3 in DNA: TGTGCCAGCACTTCCACTGAGTATGACAGGGGCTATGGCTACACCTTC. Amino acids: CASTSTEYDRGYGYTF.

V is TRBV2 and J is TRBJ2-3; D gene uncertain. This CDR3 has 11 amino acids. Trimming cost V 10 bases and J 2 bases, with 7 bases left between them. CDR1 and CDR2 from the germline V gene are SNHLY and FYNNEI. CDR3 loop: CATTDTDTQYF. CDR3 DNA sequence: TGTGCCACCACAGACACAGATACGCAGTATTTT.

This clone was recorded only once. This sequence joins TRBV5-1 and TRBJ2-2, with 9 nucleotides matching TRBD1. From germline, CDR1 is SGHRS and CDR2 YFSETQ. This CDR3 is 16 amino acids long. V gave up 4 bases and J gave up 5 bases; unmatched junction bases: 9. CDR3: CASSGTGGDGTGELFF. Here the CDR3 DNA reads TGCGCCAGCAGCGGTACAGGGGGCGATGGGACCGGGGAGCTGTTTTTT.

Concerning this clone: The DNA is omitted, as the CDR3 cannot be located on it reliably, and the CDR3 follows TCRdb's listing. The chain recombines TRBV28 with TRBJ1-2. The CDR3 extends over 12 residues, inclusive of both ends. Germline-derived CDR1 and CDR2 are MDHEN and SYDVKM. CDR3 residues: CASSLFGEGYTF.

The rearrangement joins TRBV6-1 to TRBJ1-1; D is unclear. Trimming stripped 8 bases from V and 4 bases from J, with 11 bases between. Germline CDR1 MNHNS, CDR2 SASEGT. This CDR3 has 12 residues. CDR3 DNA: TGTGCCAGCTGGGCACCCATCACTGAAGCTTTCTTT. As protein: CASWAPITEAFF.

The genes are TRBV12-2 and TRBJ2-7; the DNA was not used to check the table's D call, TRBD1. TRBV12-2 is described as a pseudogene. The CDR3 loop spans 14 amino acids. This CDR3 is CASRPRDRTYEQYF. CDR3 DNA sequence: TGTGCAAGTCGCCCCCGGGACAGAACCTACGAGCAGTACTTC.

The chain is built from TRBV18 and TRBJ2-7, with 7 bases aligning to TRBD2. CDR3 length: 15 amino acids. V lost 1 base, J lost 2 bases, and 5 bases stayed unmatched. CDR1 KGHSH and CDR2 LQKENI come from the germline V gene. CDR3 sequence (DNA): TGTGCCAGCTCACCACGGCTAGCGGATACCTACGAGCAGTACTTC. Translation: CASSPRLADTYEQYF.

The genes are TRBV4-1 and TRBJ2-1, with a tentative D call TRBD2 (6 bases). The CDR3 spans 15 residues. Germline V gene sequence: CDR1 MGHRA, CDR2 YSYEKL. V dropped 8 bases and J dropped 6 bases, with 20 bases sitting between them. The CDR3 DNA reads as TGCGCCAGCGCAAAGGGGCAGACGGGACTCAATGAGCAGTTCTTC. This gives the protein CASAKGQTGLNEQFF.

The rearrangement joins TRBV4-1 to TRBJ2-1, with D unresolved. Germline lookup yields CDR1 MGHRA and CDR2 YSYEKL. Trimming cost V 4 bases and J 8 bases, with 9 bases left between them. This CDR3 region has 12 residues. The CDR3 here is CASSPSGHEQFF. In nucleotides, the CDR3 is TGCGCCAGCAGCCCCAGTGGGCATGAGCAGTTCTTC.

The chain employs TRBV23-1 and TRBJ1-5; D is uncertain. TRBV23-1 falls under the ORF class, with uncertain function. V lost 3 bases, J lost 2 bases, and 17 bases lay in between. The CDR3 is 17 residues long. CDR3 DNA: TGCGCCAGCAGTCAGTCACGCGCCCCCACGCGCAATCAGCCCCAGCATTTT. Translation gives CASSQSRAPTRNQPQHF.

V usage is TRBV2 and J usage is TRBJ2-1; 10 bases map to TRBD2. Trimming took 3 bases from V and 9 from J; bases not matched to a gene: 8. CDR1 is SNHLY and CDR2 is FYNNEI in the germline V gene. CDR3 length equals 15 residues. CDR3 loop: CASSDLLAGVSEQFF. The CDR3 nucleotides are TGTGCCAGCAGTGATCTTCTAGCGGGAGTTAGTGAGCAGTTCTTC. Full variable domain (missing parts from reference TRBV2 and TRBJ2-1): EPEVTQTPSHQVTQMGQEVILRCVPISNHLYFYWYRQILGQKVEFLVSFYNNEISEKSEIFDDQFSVERPDGSNFTLKIRSTKLEDSAMYFCASSDLLAGVSEQFFGPGTRLTVL.

CDR3 protein: CASSFGTGQETQYF. In DNA, the CDR3 is TGCGCCAGCAGCTTCGGGACAGGGCAAGAGACCCAGTACTTC. This sequence joins TRBV5-1 and TRBJ2-5, with TRBD1 matching over 9 bases. The CDR3 covers 14 residues. J gave up 2 bases and V 2 bases, and 1 base lay outside the gene matches. Germline V CDR1 and CDR2: SGHRS, YFSETQ.

The chain links TRBV10-1 to TRBJ2-7; no clear D gene. Deletions cut 2 bases from V and 6 bases from J, with 14 bases between. The CDR3 has 14 residues. The germline CDR1 and CDR2 sequences are WNHNN and SYGVQD (reference sequence). The CDR3 loop reads CASSEALRDREQYF. CDR3 nucleotide sequence: TGCGCCAGCAGTGAGGCCCTACGTGATCGCGAGCAGTACTTC.

The genes are TRBV6-6 and TRBJ2-3; 9 nucleotides align to TRBD1. V gave up 9 bases and J gave up 1 base; unmatched junction bases: 5. CDR3 size: 14 residues. Germline V gene sequence: CDR1 MNHNY, CDR2 SVGAGI (reference sequence). CDR3 sequence: CARHRDRGTDTQYF. In nucleotides, the CDR3 is TGTGCCAGACACCGGGACAGGGGCACAGATACGCAGTATTTT.

V is TRBV10-3 and J is TRBJ2-7, with TRBD1 matching over 9 bases. Germline V lookup: CDR1 ENHRY, CDR2 SYGVKD. This CDR3 spans 11 amino acids. Unmatched junction bases numbered 3, after V lost 8 bases and J lost 7 bases. CDR3 amino acids: CAIDRGGEQYF. As DNA, the CDR3 is TGTGCCATCGACAGGGGGGGGGAGCAGTACTTC.

The chain combines TRBV5-6 with TRBJ1-1; D is possibly TRBD1 (5 bases). Looked up from germline, CDR1 is SGHDT and CDR2 is YYEEEE. Trimming left V 7 bases short and J 1 base short, with 14 bases between. The CDR3 is 14 amino acids. The CDR3 nucleotides are TGTGCCAGCTTTCGGCGACAGACGAACACTGAAGCTTTCTTT. Translation gives CASFRRQTNTEAFF. Full variable domain (outside the CDR3, taken from reference TRBV5-6 and TRBJ1-1): DAGVTQSPTHLIKTRGQQVTLRCSPKSGHDTVSWYQQALGQGPQFIFQYYEEEERQRGNFPDRFSGHQFPNYSSELNVNALLLGDSALYLCASFRRQTNTEAFFGQGTRLTVV.

The genes are TRBV6-5 and TRBJ2-2, with D possibly TRBD2 on 6 matching bases. Germline V gene lookup returns CDR1 MNHEY and CDR2 SVGAGI. This CDR3 is 14 amino acids long. V lost 4 bases, J lost 1 base, and 7 bases lay in between. The CDR3 region is CASSFGGNTGELFF. DNA of the CDR3: TGTGCCAGCAGTTTCGGGGGGAACACCGGGGAGCTGTTTTTT.

V and J are TRBV9 and TRBJ1-2; no definite D call. Germline CDR1 and CDR2: SGDLS and YYNGEE. The V end was cut by 0 bases, the J end by 0 bases, with 9 bases between. This CDR3 is 15 amino acids long. This chain's CDR3 is CASSVGAGSNYGYTF. CDR3 nucleotide sequence: TGTGCCAGCAGCGTAGGAGCAGGCTCTAACTATGGCTACACCTTC.

This clone came up once. The V and J genes are TRBV5-1 and TRBJ1-1; a possible D gene is TRBD1 (6 bases). The germline V gene encodes CDR1 SGHRS and CDR2 YFSETQ. Trimming took 0 bases from V and 4 from J, leaving 13 bases between them. The CDR3 is 15 residues long. The CDR3 protein is CASSLAGGQVTEAFF. In DNA, the CDR3 is TGCGCCAGCAGCTTGGCCGGGGGGCAGGTCACTGAAGCTTTCTTT.

The V gene is TRBV28, the J gene TRBJ2-1; 8 nucleotides agree with TRBD2. The CDR3 is 15 amino acids. Germline CDR1 reads MDHEN; CDR2 reads SYDVKM. Trimming at V came to 4 bases and at J to 9 bases, leaving 11 bases not matched to a gene. In nucleotides, the CDR3 is TGTGCCAGCAGTTCCGGGACTAGTGATTCCAGTGAGCAGTTCTTC. Translation gives CASSSGTSDSSEQFF.